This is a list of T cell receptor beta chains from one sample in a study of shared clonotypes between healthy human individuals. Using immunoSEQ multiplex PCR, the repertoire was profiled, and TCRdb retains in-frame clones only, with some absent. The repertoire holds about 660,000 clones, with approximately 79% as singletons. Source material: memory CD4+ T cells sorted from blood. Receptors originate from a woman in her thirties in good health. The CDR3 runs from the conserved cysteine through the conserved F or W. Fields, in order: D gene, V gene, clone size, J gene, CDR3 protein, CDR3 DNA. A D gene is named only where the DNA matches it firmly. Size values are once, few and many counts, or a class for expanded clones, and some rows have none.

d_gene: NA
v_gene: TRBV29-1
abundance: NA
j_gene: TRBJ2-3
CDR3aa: CSVEDTGTDTQYF
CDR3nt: TGCAGCGTTGAAGATACAGGGACAGATACGCAGTATTTT

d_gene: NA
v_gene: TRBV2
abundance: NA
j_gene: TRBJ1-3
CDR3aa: CASSDLGAGGNTIYF
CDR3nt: TGTGCCAGCAGTGATTTGGGGGCAGGCGGAAACACCATATATTTT

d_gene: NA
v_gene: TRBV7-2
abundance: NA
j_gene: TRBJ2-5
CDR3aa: CASSSRVQETQYF
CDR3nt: TGTGCCAGCAGCTCCCGAGTCCAAGAGACCCAGTACTTC

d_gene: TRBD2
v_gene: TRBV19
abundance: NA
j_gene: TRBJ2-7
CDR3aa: CASSIALAGHYSYEQYF
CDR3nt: TGTGCCAGTAGTATTGCCCTAGCGGGACATTACTCCTACGAGCAGTACTTC

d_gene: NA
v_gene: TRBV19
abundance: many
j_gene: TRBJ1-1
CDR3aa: CASQIGGNTEAFF
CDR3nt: TGTGCTAGCCAAATAGGTGGGAACACTGAAGCTTTCTTT

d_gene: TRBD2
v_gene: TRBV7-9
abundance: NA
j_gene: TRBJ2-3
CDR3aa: CASSLFGRGLAGTDTQYF
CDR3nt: TGTGCCAGCAGCTTATTCGGGCGTGGACTAGCGGGCACAGATACGCAGTATTTT

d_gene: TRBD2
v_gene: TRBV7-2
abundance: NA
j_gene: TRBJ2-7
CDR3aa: CASSSGLAGVGEQYF
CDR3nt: TGTGCCAGCAGCTCGGGACTAGCGGGAGTTGGAGAGCAGTACTTC

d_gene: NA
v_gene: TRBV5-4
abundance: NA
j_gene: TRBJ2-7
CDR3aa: CASSLDRALGWDF
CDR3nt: TGTGCCAGCAGCTTGGACAGGGCCCTAGGATGGGACTTC

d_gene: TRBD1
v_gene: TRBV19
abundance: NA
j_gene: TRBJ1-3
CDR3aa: CASTPTGGIGNTIYF
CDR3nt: TGTGCCAGTACTCCGACAGGGGGCATTGGAAACACCATATATTTT

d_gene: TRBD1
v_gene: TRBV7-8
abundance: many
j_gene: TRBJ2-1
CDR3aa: CASSRTGSEQFF
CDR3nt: TGTGCCAGCAGTCGGACAGGGTCCGAGCAGTTCTTC

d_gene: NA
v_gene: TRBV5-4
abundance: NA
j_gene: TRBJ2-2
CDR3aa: CASSFEGFGGTGELFF
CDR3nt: TGTGCCAGCAGCTTCGAGGGCTTTGGGGGGACCGGGGAGCTGTTTTTT

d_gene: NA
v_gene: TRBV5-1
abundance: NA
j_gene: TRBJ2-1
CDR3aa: CASSLRLSSYNEQFF
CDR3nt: TGCGCCAGCAGCTTGCGGCTAAGCTCCTACAATGAGCAGTTCTTC

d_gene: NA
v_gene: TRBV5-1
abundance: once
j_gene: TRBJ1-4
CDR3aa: CASRMWGPDEKLFF
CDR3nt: TGCGCCAGCAGGATGTGGGGCCCAGATGAAAAACTGTTTTTT

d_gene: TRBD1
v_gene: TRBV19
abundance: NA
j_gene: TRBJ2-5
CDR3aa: CASSIGTGSRFQYF
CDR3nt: TGTGCCAGTAGTATAGGGACAGGGTCCCGCTTTCAGTACTTC

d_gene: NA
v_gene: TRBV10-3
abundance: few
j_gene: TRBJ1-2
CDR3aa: CAISDRGNGYTF
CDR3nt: TGTGCCATCAGTGATCGGGGGAACGGCTACACCTTC

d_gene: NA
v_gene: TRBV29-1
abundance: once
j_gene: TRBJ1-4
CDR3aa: CSVDHCYRMVGEKLFF
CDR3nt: TGCAGCGTTGACCATTGCTATCGAATGGTCGGTGAAAAACTGTTTTTT

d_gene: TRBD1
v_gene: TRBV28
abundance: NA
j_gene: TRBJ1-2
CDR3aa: CASSLTTGLYGYTF
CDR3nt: TGTGCCAGCAGTCTTACGACAGGGCTATATGGCTACACCTTC

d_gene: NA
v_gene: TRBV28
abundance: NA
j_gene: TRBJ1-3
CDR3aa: CASSGPIRGNTIYF
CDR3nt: TGTGCCAGCAGCGGACCTATAAGGGGGAACACCATATATTTT

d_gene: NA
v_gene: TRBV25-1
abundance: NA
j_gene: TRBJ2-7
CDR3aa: CASSGFGSSYEQYF
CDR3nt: TGTGCCAGCAGTGGGTTCGGGTCCTCCTACGAGCAGTACTTC

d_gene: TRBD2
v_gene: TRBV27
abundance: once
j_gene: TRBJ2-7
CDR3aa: CASRLRLAGPYEQYF
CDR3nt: TGTGCCAGCAGATTGAGACTAGCGGGACCTTACGAGCAGTACTTC

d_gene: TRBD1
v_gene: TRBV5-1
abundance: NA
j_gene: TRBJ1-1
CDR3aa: CASRFHGTGMNTEAFF
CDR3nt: TGCGCCAGCAGATTTCACGGGACAGGGATGAACACTGAAGCTTTCTTT

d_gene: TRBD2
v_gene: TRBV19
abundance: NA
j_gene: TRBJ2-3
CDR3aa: CASSVRGLAGSSTDTQYF
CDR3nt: TGTGCCAGTAGTGTCCGCGGGCTAGCGGGGTCTAGCACAGATACGCAGTATTTT

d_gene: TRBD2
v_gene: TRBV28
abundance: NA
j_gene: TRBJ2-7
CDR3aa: CASSPLVTSGGDYEQYF
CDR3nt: TGTGCCAGCAGTCCCTTAGTGACTAGCGGGGGGGACTACGAGCAGTACTTC

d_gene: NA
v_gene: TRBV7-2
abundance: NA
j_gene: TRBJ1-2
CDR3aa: CASSLGRGSIYGYTF
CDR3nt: TGTGCCAGCAGCTTAGGACGGGGGAGTATCTATGGCTACACCTTC

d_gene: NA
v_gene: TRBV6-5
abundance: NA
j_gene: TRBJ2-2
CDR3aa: CASLGAQRELFF
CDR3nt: TGTGCTTCATTGGGGGCGCAAAGGGAGCTGTTTTTT

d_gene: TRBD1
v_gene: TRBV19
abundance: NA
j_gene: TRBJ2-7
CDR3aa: CASRPGQGSYEQYF
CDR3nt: TGTGCCAGTAGACCGGGACAGGGATCGTACGAGCAGTACTTC

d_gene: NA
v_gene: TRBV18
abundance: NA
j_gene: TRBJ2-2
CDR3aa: CASSPMRDVNGELFF
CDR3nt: TGTGCCAGCTCACCGATGCGGGACGTCAACGGGGAGCTGTTTTTT

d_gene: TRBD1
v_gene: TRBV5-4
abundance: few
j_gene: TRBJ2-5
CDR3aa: CASSSGQSQETQYF
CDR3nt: TGTGCCAGCAGCTCGGGACAGTCCCAAGAGACCCAGTACTTC

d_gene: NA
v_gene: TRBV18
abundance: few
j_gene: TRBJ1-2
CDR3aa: CASSPLGRGVNYGYTF
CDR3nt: TGTGCCAGCTCACCACTCGGACGGGGGGTGAACTATGGCTACACCTTC

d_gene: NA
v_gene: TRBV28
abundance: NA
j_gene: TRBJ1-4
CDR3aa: CASTQGRGNEKLFF
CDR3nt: TGTGCCAGCACCCAGGGACGGGGGAATGAAAAACTGTTTTTT

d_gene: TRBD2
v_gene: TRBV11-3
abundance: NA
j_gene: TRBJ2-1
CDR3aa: CASSFAREGEQFF
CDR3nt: TGTGCCAGCAGCTTTGCACGGGAGGGTGAGCAGTTCTTC

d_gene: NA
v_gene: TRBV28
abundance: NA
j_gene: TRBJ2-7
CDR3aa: CASSLGGKGHF
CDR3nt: TGTGCCAGCAGTTTGGGCGGAAAGGGGCACTTC

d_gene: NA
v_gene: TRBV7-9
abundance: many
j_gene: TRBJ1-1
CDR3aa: CASSLQETTEAFF
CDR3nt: TGTGCCAGCAGCTTACAGGAGACAACTGAAGCTTTCTTT

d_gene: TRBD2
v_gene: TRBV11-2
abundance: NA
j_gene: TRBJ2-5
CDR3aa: CASSFSAGRQETQYF
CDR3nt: TGTGCCAGCAGCTTTTCAGCGGGACGCCAAGAGACCCAGTACTTC

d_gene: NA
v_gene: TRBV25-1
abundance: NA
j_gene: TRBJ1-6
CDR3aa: CASSEGPNRVYNSPLHF
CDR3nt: TGTGCCAGCAGTGAAGGCCCCAACAGGGTCTATAATTCACCCCTCCACTTT

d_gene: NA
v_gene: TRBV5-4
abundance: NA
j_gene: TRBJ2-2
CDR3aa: CASSFMGAGELFF
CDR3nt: TGTGCCAGCAGCTTTATGGGGGCCGGGGAGCTGTTTTTT

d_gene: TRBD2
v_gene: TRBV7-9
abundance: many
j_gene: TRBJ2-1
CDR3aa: CASSSTLAGYNEQFF
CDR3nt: TGTGCCAGCAGCTCTACACTAGCGGGATACAATGAGCAGTTCTTC

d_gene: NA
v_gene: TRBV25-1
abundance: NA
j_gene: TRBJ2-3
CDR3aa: CASSETHVVQYF
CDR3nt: TGTGCCAGCAGTGAAACACACGTTGTGCAGTATTTT

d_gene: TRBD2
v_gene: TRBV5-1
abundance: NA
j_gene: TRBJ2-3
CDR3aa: CASSRGGIGDTQYF
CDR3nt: TGCGCCAGCAGCCGGGGGGGTATCGGAGATACGCAGTATTTT

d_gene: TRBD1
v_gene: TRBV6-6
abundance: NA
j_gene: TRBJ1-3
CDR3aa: CASSFRGQGNTIYF
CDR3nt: TGTGCCAGCAGTTTCAGGGGGCAAGGAAACACCATATATTTT

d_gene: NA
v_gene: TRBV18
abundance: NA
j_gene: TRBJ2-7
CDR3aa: CASSNQPGSLNYEQYF
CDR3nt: TGTGCCAGCTCAAACCAACCGGGATCGCTAAACTACGAGCAGTACTTC